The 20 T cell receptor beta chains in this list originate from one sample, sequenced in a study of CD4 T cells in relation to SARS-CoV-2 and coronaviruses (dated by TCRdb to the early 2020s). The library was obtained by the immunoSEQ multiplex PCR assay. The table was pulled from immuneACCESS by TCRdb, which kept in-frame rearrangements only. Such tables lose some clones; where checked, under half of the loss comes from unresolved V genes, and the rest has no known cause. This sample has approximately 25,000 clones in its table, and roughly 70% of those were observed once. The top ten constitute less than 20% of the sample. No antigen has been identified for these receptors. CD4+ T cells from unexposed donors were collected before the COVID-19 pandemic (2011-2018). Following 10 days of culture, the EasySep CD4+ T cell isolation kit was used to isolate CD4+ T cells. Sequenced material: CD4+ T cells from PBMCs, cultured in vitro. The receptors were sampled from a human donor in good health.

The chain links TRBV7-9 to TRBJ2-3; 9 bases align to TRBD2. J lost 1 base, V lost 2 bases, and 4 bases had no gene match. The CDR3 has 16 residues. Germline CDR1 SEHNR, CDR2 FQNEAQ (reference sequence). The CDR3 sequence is CASSLLAGSGTDTQYF. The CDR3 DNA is TGTGCCAGCAGCTTACTAGCGGGATCCGGCACAGATACGCAGTATTTT.

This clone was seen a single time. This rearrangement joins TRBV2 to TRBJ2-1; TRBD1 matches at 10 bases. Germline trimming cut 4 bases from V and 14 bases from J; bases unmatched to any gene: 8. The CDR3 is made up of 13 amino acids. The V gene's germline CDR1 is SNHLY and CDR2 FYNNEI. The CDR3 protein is CASSAFPGTGEFF. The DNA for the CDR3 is TGTGCCAGCAGTGCATTCCCTGGGACAGGGGAGTTCTTC.

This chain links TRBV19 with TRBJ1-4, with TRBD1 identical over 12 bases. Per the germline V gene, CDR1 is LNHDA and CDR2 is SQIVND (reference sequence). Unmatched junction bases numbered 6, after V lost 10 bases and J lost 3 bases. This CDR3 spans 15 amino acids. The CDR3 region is CATRDRGLANEKLFF. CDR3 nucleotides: TGTGCCACCAGGGACAGGGGGCTGGCTAATGAAAAACTGTTTTTT.

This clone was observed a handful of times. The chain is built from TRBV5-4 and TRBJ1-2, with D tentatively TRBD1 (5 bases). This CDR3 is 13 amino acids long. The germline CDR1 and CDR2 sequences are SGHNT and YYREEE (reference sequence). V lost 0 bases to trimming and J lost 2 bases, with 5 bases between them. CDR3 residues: CASSLAGNYGYTF. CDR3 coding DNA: TGTGCCAGCAGCTTGGCAGGGAACTATGGCTACACCTTC.

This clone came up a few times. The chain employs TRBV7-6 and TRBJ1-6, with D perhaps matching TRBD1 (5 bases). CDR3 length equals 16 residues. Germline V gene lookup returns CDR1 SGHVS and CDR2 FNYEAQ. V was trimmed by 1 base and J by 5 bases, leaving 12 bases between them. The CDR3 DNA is TGTGCCAGCAGCTTAGGATCCAGGGCGGATAATTCACCCCTCCACTTT. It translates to CASSLGSRADNSPLHF.

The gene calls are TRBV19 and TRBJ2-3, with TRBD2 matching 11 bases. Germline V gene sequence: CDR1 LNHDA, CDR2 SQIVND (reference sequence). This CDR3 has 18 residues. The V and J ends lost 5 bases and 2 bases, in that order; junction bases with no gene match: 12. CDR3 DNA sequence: TGTGCCAGTAGTGGAGGGGTCCATAGCGGGAGGGCCACAGATACGCAGTATTTT. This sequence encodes CASSGGVHSGRATDTQYF.

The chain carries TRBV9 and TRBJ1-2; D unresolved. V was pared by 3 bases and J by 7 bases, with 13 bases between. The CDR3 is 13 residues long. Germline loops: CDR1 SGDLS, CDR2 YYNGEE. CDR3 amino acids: CASSERWAGGYTF. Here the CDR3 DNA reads TGTGCCAGCAGCGAGAGGTGGGCTGGTGGCTACACCTTC.

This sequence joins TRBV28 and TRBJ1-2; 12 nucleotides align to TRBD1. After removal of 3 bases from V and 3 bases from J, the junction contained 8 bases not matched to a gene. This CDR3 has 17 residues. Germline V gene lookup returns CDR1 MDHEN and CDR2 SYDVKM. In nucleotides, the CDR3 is TGTGCCAGCAGTTTCAGTGGGACAGGGGGCTTGGACTATGGCTACACCTTC. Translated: CASSFSGTGGLDYGYTF.

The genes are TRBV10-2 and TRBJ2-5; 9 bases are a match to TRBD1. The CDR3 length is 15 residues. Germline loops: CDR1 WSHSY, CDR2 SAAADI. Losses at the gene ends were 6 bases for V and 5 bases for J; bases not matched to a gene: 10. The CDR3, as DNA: TGCGCCAGCAGCCAGGACAGGGGATTTGGGGAGACCCAGTACTTC. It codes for CASSQDRGFGETQYF.

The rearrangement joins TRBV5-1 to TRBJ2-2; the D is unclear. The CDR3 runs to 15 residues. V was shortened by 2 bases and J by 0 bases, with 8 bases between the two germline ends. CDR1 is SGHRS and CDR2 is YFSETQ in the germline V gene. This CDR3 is CASSLRLANTGELFF. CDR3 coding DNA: TGCGCCAGCAGCTTAAGATTGGCGAACACCGGGGAGCTGTTTTTT.

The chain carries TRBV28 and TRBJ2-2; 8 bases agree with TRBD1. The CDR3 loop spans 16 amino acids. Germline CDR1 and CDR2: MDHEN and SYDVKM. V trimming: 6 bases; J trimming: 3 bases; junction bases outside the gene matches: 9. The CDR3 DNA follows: TGTGCCAGCAGGACCAGGGGGCAGGGTGACACCGGGGAGCTGTTTTTT. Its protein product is CASRTRGQGDTGELFF.

The CDR3 here is CASSNGLAGEQYEQYF. In nucleotides, the CDR3 is TGTGCCAGCAGTAACGGACTAGCGGGAGAGCAATACGAGCAGTACTTC. The chain employs TRBV2 and TRBJ2-7; 13 bases are a match to TRBD2. Germline assignment: CDR1 SNHLY and CDR2 FYNNEI. V gave up 5 bases and J gave up 4 bases; unmatched junction bases: 8. The CDR3 extends over 16 amino acids. The whole variable domain, remainder taken from reference TRBV2 and TRBJ2-7, is EPEVTQTPSHQVTQMGQEVILRCVPISNHLYFYWYRQILGQKVEFLVSFYNNEISEKSEIFDDQFSVERPDGSNFTLKIRSTKLEDSAMYFCASSNGLAGEQYEQYFGPGTRLTVT.

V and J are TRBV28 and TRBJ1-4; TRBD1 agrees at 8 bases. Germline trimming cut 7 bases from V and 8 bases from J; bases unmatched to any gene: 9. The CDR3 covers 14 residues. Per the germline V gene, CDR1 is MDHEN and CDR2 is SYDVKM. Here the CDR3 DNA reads TGTGCCAGCACCAGGGGGCGCGGAAGGGAAAAACTGTTTTTT. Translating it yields CASTRGRGREKLFF.

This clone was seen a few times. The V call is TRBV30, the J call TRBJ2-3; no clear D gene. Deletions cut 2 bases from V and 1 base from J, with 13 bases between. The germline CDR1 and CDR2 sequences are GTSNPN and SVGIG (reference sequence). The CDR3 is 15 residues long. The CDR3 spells CAWSLGNLGTDTQYF. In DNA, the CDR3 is TGTGCCTGGAGTCTCGGTAACCTAGGCACAGATACGCAGTATTTT. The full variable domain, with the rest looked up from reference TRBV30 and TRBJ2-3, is SQTIHQWPATLVQPVGSPLSLECTVEGTSNPNLYWYRQAAGRGLQLLFYSVGIGQISSEVPQNLSASRPQDRQFILSSKKLLLSDSGFYLCAWSLGNLGTDTQYFGPGTRLTVL.

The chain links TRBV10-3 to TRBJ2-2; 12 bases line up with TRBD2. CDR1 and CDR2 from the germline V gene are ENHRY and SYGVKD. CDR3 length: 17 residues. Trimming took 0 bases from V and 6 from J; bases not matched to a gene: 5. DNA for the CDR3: TGTGCCATCAGTGAGTCCCTAGCGGGAGGGCCAGCCGGGGAGCTGTTTTTT. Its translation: CAISESLAGGPAGELFF.

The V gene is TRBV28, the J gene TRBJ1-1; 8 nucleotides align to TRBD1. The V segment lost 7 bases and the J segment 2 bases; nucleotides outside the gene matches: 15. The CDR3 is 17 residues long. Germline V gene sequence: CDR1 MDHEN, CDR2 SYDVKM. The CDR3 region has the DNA TGTGCCAGCACCTCTCGGCTGCAGGGGGCTTATAACACTGAAGCTTTCTTT. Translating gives CASTSRLQGAYNTEAFF.

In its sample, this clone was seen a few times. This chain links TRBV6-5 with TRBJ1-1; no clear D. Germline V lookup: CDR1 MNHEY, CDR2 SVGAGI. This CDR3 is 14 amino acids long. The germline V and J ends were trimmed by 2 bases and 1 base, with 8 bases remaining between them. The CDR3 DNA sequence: TGTGCCAGCAGTTACAGGGAGACGAACACTGAAGCTTTCTTT. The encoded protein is CASSYRETNTEAFF.

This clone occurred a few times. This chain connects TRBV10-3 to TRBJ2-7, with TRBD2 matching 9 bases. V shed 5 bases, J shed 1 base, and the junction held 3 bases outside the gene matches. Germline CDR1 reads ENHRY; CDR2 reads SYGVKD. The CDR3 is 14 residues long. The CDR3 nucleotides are TGTGCCATCAGTTGGACTAGCGAGTCCTACGAGCAGTACTTC. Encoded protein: CAISWTSESYEQYF.

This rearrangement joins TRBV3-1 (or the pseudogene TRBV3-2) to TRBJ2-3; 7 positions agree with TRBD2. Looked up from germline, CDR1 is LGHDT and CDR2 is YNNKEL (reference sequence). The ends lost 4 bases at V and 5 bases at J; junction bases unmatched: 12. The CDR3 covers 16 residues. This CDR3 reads CASSPRLAVNGDTQYF. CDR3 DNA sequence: TGTGCCAGCAGCCCCCGACTAGCTGTCAACGGAGATACGCAGTATTTT.

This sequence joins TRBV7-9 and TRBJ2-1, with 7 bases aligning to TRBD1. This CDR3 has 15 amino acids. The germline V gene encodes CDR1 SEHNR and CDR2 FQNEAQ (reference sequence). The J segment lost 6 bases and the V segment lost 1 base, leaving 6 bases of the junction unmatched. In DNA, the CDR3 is TGTGCCAGCAGCTTAGGACAGGGACAACGCAATGAGCAGTTCTTC. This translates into CASSLGQGQRNEQFF.